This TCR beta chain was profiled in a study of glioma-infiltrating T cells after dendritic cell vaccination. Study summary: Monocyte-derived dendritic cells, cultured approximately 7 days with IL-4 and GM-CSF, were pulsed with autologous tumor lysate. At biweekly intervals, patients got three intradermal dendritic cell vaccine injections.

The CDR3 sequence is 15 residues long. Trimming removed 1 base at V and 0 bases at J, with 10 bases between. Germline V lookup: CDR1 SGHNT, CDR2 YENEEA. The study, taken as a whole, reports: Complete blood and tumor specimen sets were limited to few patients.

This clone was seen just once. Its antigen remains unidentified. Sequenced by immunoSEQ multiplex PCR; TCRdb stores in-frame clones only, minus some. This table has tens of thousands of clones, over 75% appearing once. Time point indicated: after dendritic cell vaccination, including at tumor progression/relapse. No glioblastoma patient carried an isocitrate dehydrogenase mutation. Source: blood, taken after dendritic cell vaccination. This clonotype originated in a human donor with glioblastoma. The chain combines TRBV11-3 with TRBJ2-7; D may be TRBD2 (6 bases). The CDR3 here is CASSLAGLPSYEQYF. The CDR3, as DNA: TGTGCCAGCAGCTTAGCGGGACTCCCCTCCTACGAGCAGTACTTC.